This T cell receptor (beta chain) was captured in a study of blood T cell repertoires in COVID-19. Donors were grouped by their self-reported clinical history. Cohort 3 donors were reported recovered after two negative PCRs, clearance, or symptom resolution. Clones were sequenced by immunoSEQ multiplex PCR, and TCRdb holds only the in-frame ones, with some missing. The sample lists 150,000 to 200,000 clones; approximately 80% were seen once. CDR1 is MDHEN and CDR2 is SYDVKM in the germline V gene. The CDR3 spans 14 residues. V was cut by 3 bases and J by 8 bases, with 16 bases left in between. The rearrangement links TRBV28 to TRBJ1-2, with D unresolved. This TCR came from a woman aged 55-70 years who had recovered from COVID-19. The sample consisted of PBMCs or T cells enriched from blood (not recorded which). CDR3 in DNA: TGTGCCAGCAGTTTGGACTCCGATAAATCGGGCTACACCTTC. Amino acids: CASSLDSDKSGYTF.